This TCR beta chain was recorded in a study of Graves' ophthalmopathy and Graves' hyperthyroidism. On the study more broadly: Sampling took place at initial diagnosis, with peripheral blood obtained before any treatment.

Study outcomes and limitations: Blood also carried most expanded thyroid clonotypes exceeding 0.001 frequency. Using 13 signatures, a model distinguished ophthalmopathy from stable hyperthyroidism, reaching just under 90% sensitivity and about 81% specificity.

CDR3 length: 17 amino acids. The germline V gene has CDR1 SEHNR and CDR2 FQNEAQ (reference sequence). With 5 bases removed from V and 9 bases from J, the gap between germline ends came to 23 bases. Someone took the PBMCs out of approximately 9 ml of fresh peripheral blood. Amplification of the TCR beta CDR3 regions used RNA transcripts (as template). RT-PCR with HTBI primers came first, then second-round multiplex PCR. TCRdb called the multiplex PCR reads again in MiXCR, with one record for every CDR3 protein. The sample includes roughly 610,000 distinct CDR3 sequences, 22% of them seen just once. This clonotype has a count of ten or more. Its antigen is undetermined.

The V and J genes are TRBV7-9 and TRBJ1-6; possibly TRBD1 for D (5 bases). The receptor was derived from a woman between 18 and 30 years old with stable Graves' hyperthyroidism. Some clones in this sample may be carry-over from other donors' samples. The specimen sequenced was peripheral blood. In DNA, the CDR3 is TGTGCCAGCAGCACCCCCGGACAAAGGGTAGGGTTTTCACCCCTCCACTTT. It yields the protein CASSTPGQRVGFSPLHF.